One and the same sample provided the 22 T cell receptor beta chains below, sequenced in a study of beta chain features in type 1 diabetes. The study, taken as a whole, reports: Type 1 diabetes patients showed a moderate but significant shortening of TCRB CDR3s in all four CD4+ subsets.

Expressed TCRB transcripts were sequenced because the entire RNA isolate underwent reverse transcription. Here immunoSEQ multiplex PCR was the method, and the copy in TCRdb shows in-frame clones only, minus some. The sample gives 600,000 to 700,000 clones, about an eighth of which show up once; 0.022% is in the top ten. Their target antigens are unknown. The sequenced sample consisted of naive CD4+ T cells from blood. The receptors stem from a man aged 18 to 30 with type 1 diabetes.

The sample holds a few counts of this clone. This CDR3 reads CASSWTGIYGYTF. The DNA for the CDR3 is TGTGCCAGCAGTTGGACAGGAATCTATGGCTACACCTTC. The rearrangement uses TRBV27 and TRBJ1-2; 7 positions match TRBD1. The CDR3 consists of 13 residues. Germline V gene lookup returns CDR1 MNHEY and CDR2 SMNVEV (reference sequence). Losses at the gene ends were 4 bases for V and 4 bases for J; bases not matched to a gene: 3.

The chain couples TRBV2 to TRBJ1-2; TRBD1 might be the D (6 bases). V shed 6 bases and J shed 6 bases, with 14 bases lying between them. CDR1 and CDR2 from the germline V gene are SNHLY and FYNNEI. The CDR3 sequence is 13 residues long. The CDR3 DNA sequence: TGTGCCAGCAGGGAACAGGGAATCGATGGCTACACCTTC. Translated, it gives CASREQGIDGYTF.

This clone was detected only a few times. The V gene is TRBV7-6, the J gene TRBJ2-1; a possible D gene is TRBD2 (7 bases). This CDR3 spans 15 amino acids. Germline V gives CDR1 SGHVS, CDR2 FNYEAQ. The V end was cut by 6 bases, the J end by 4 bases, with 16 bases between. The CDR3 DNA is TGTGCCAGCAGTGGGGGGGCCACTTTATACAATGAGCAGTTCTTC. Translated: CASSGGATLYNEQFF. Together with reference TRBV7-6 and TRBJ2-1, the CDR3 gives the full variable domain: GAGVSQSPRYKVTKRGQDVALRCDPISGHVSLYWYRQALGQGPEFLTYFNYEAQQDKSGLPNDRFSAERPEGSISTLTIQRTEQRDSAMYRCASSGGATLYNEQFFGPGTRLTVL.

This clone was counted only a few times. The chain carries TRBV30 and TRBJ1-2, with D possibly matching TRBD1 (6 bases). This CDR3 comprises 15 residues. Germline CDR1 and CDR2: GTSNPN and SVGIG (reference sequence). Trimming shortened V by 2 bases and J by 1 base, and 14 bases separated the two germline ends. For the CDR3, the DNA is TGTGCCTGGAGTCACCCAGGGGCAGTTAACTATGGCTACACCTTC. This encodes CAWSHPGAVNYGYTF.

This chain joins TRBV27 and TRBJ1-6; maybe TRBD1 (5 bases). V gave up 6 bases and J gave up 5 bases, with 8 bases separating them. The CDR3 has 13 amino acids. Germline V gene sequence: CDR1 MNHEY, CDR2 SMNVEV (reference sequence). CDR3 loop: CASRWGDNSPLHF. CDR3 coding DNA: TGTGCCAGCAGGTGGGGGGATAATTCACCCCTCCACTTT.

In this sample, this clone turned up once. The chain uses TRBV30 and TRBJ1-6; D gene uncertain. The V gene lost 5 bases and the J gene lost 9 bases, with 17 bases spanning the gap. CDR3 length equals 14 residues. CDR1 and CDR2 (germline): GTSNPN, SVGIG (reference sequence). The CDR3 spells CAWAPGSHGSPLHF. The CDR3 DNA follows: TGTGCCTGGGCCCCGGGTTCACATGGTTCACCCCTCCACTTT.

This chain uses TRBV4-1 with TRBJ2-1; the D gene is possibly TRBD2 (6 bases). From germline, CDR1 is MGHRA and CDR2 YSYEKL. This CDR3 comprises 18 residues. The V gene lost 0 bases and the J gene lost 4 bases, with 19 bases spanning the gap. The CDR3 DNA is TGCGCCAGCAGCCAAGATCCCAGCGGGTGGACGTATTACAATGAGCAGTTCTTC. It codes for CASSQDPSGWTYYNEQFF.

There are a few counts of this clone. The chain recombines TRBV30 with TRBJ1-2; D is possibly TRBD1 (6 bases). Germline assignment: CDR1 GTSNPN and CDR2 SVGIG (reference sequence). The CDR3 has 13 residues. With 7 bases removed from V and 6 bases from J, the gap between germline ends came to 18 bases. CDR3 amino acids: CASTGGPTHGYTF. The CDR3 DNA reads as TGTGCCTCTACCGGGGGGCCGACGCATGGCTACACCTTC.

This rearrangement joins TRBV11-1 to TRBJ2-3; TRBD1 aligns across 7 bases. The CDR3 loop spans 14 amino acids. The germline V gene has CDR1 SGHAT and CDR2 FQDESV (reference sequence). The J segment lost 14 bases and the V segment lost 4 bases, leaving 15 bases of the junction unmatched. CDR3 region: CASSSNPTGDLGYF. DNA of the CDR3: TGTGCCAGCAGCTCCAACCCAACAGGGGATCTTGGGTATTTT.

V is TRBV14 and J is TRBJ2-3, with 7 bases aligning to TRBD2. Germline V lookup: CDR1 SGHDN, CDR2 FVKESK. With 5 bases clipped from V and 2 bases from J, the junction kept 13 bases outside the gene matches. The CDR3 sequence is 17 residues long. CDR3 residues: CASSATGLAALTDTQYF. The CDR3, as DNA: TGTGCCAGCAGCGCCACAGGCCTAGCGGCGCTCACAGATACGCAGTATTTT.

The chain links TRBV28 to TRBJ2-7, with D possibly matching TRBD1 (6 bases). V was trimmed by 6 bases and J by 2 bases, leaving 17 bases between them. CDR1 and CDR2 from the germline V gene are MDHEN and SYDVKM. This CDR3 region has 15 residues. The CDR3 reads CASRTGTRSAYEQYF. CDR3 coding DNA: TGTGCCAGCAGAACAGGGACGAGATCGGCCTACGAGCAGTACTTC. The full variable domain, rest sourced from reference TRBV28 and TRBJ2-7, is DVKVTQSSRYLVKRTGEKVFLECVQDMDHENMFWYRQDPGLGLRLIYFSYDVKMKEKGDIPEGYSVSREKKERFSLILESASTNQTSMYLCASRTGTRSAYEQYFGPGTRLTVT.

The chain joins TRBV11-3 to TRBJ2-2, with D perhaps given as TRBD1 or TRBD2 (5 bases each). Germline V gene data show CDR1 as SGHNT and CDR2 as YENEEA. This CDR3 is 15 amino acids long. V was shortened by 3 bases and J by 5 bases, with 13 bases between the two germline ends. CDR3: CASSFGQGETGELFF. CDR3 sequence (DNA): TGTGCCAGCAGCTTCGGGCAGGGAGAGACCGGGGAGCTGTTTTTT.

The CDR3 DNA is TGCGCCAGCAGCTTGGTTGAGGGGGAGCTGTTTTTT. Translation: CASSLVEGELFF. The V and J genes are TRBV5-1 and TRBJ2-2; D gene unclear. V was trimmed by 0 bases and J by 8 bases, leaving 5 bases between them. The CDR3 has 12 amino acids. Germline V lookup: CDR1 SGHRS, CDR2 YFSETQ.

The genes are TRBV18 and TRBJ2-3, with D perhaps TRBD2 (6 bases). The CDR3 spans 17 residues. V was clipped by 6 bases and J by 6 bases, with 25 bases between them. Germline values: CDR1 KGHSH, CDR2 LQKENI. The CDR3 sequence is CASSQSDGSFSQDTQYF. In DNA, the CDR3 is TGTGCCAGCTCCCAGAGCGACGGGAGCTTTTCTCAGGATACGCAGTATTTT.

This clone was counted only a few times. The J gene is TRBJ2-7, the V gene TRBV14; TRBD1 agrees at 8 bases. The CDR3 is 15 amino acids. Germline V gene sequence: CDR1 SGHDN, CDR2 FVKESK. J lost 3 bases, V lost 5 bases, and 9 bases had no gene match. The CDR3 bases are TGTGCCAGCAGCTTTGACCGACAGGGGTTCTACGAGCAGTACTTC. Its translation: CASSFDRQGFYEQYF.

This clone was seen a few times. This chain uses TRBV30 with TRBJ2-7, with D possibly being TRBD1 or TRBD2 (5 bases each). CDR1 is GTSNPN and CDR2 is SVGIG in the germline V gene (reference sequence). Deletions cut 2 bases from V and 5 bases from J, with 13 bases between. This CDR3 region has 13 residues. The CDR3: CAWSKEGPHEQYF. The CDR3 DNA sequence: TGTGCCTGGAGTAAAGAGGGACCCCACGAGCAGTACTTC.

The gene calls are TRBV5-1 and TRBJ2-3; D is ambiguous. The CDR3 sequence is 12 residues long. V lost 0 bases and J lost 5, with 4 bases in between. Germline V lookup: CDR1 SGHRS, CDR2 YFSETQ. CDR3: CASSLGGDTQYF. The CDR3 region has the DNA TGCGCCAGCAGCTTGGGTGGAGATACGCAGTATTTT.

This clone was found a few times. The chain combines TRBV7-2 with TRBJ2-1, with 8 bases lining up with TRBD2. Losses at the gene ends were 6 bases for V and 4 bases for J; bases not matched to a gene: 11. The CDR3 runs to 16 residues. The germline CDR1 and CDR2 sequences are SGHTA and FQGNSA. DNA of the CDR3: TGTGCCAGCAGTCCCTCGGGCAGCGGGGGATACAATGAGCAGTTCTTC. This codes for CASSPSGSGGYNEQFF.

The sample holds a few counts of this clone. The chain links TRBV7-9 to TRBJ2-1; D uncertain. CDR3 size: 12 residues. Trimming removed 4 bases from V and 4 bases from J, with 5 bases in between. Germline values: CDR1 SEHNR, CDR2 FQNEAQ (reference sequence). The CDR3 loop reads CASSSIYNEQFF. CDR3 bases: TGTGCCAGCAGCTCCATATACAATGAGCAGTTCTTC.

The chain employs TRBV10-3 and TRBJ1-4, with 7 bases matching TRBD1. From germline, CDR1 is ENHRY and CDR2 SYGVKD. This CDR3 has 18 residues. Trimming cost V 5 bases and J 0 bases; bases outside gene matches: 12. The CDR3 sequence is CAISNQDRSITTNEKLFF. As DNA, the CDR3 is TGTGCCATCAGTAACCAGGACAGGAGCATAACAACTAATGAAAAACTGTTTTTT.

The CDR3 nucleotides read TGTGCCAGCAGCGTGGGGGACAGGGGCGGTAGGGGCAATCAGCCCCAGCATTTT. Translation: CASSVGDRGGRGNQPQHF. V and J are TRBV9 and TRBJ1-5; TRBD1 agrees at 10 bases. Germline CDR1 SGDLS, CDR2 YYNGEE. The CDR3 is 18 amino acids. V trimming: 2 bases; J trimming: 2 bases; junction bases outside the gene matches: 10.

The gene calls are TRBV7-2 and TRBJ1-4; 8 nucleotides align to TRBD1. Germline V lookup: CDR1 SGHTA, CDR2 FQGNSA. J lost 2 bases, V lost 4 bases, and 6 bases had no gene match. The CDR3 contains 16 residues. CDR3 in DNA: TGTGCCAGCAGCTACCTATCAGGGGGCACTAATGAAAAACTGTTTTTT. Its translation: CASSYLSGGTNEKLFF.